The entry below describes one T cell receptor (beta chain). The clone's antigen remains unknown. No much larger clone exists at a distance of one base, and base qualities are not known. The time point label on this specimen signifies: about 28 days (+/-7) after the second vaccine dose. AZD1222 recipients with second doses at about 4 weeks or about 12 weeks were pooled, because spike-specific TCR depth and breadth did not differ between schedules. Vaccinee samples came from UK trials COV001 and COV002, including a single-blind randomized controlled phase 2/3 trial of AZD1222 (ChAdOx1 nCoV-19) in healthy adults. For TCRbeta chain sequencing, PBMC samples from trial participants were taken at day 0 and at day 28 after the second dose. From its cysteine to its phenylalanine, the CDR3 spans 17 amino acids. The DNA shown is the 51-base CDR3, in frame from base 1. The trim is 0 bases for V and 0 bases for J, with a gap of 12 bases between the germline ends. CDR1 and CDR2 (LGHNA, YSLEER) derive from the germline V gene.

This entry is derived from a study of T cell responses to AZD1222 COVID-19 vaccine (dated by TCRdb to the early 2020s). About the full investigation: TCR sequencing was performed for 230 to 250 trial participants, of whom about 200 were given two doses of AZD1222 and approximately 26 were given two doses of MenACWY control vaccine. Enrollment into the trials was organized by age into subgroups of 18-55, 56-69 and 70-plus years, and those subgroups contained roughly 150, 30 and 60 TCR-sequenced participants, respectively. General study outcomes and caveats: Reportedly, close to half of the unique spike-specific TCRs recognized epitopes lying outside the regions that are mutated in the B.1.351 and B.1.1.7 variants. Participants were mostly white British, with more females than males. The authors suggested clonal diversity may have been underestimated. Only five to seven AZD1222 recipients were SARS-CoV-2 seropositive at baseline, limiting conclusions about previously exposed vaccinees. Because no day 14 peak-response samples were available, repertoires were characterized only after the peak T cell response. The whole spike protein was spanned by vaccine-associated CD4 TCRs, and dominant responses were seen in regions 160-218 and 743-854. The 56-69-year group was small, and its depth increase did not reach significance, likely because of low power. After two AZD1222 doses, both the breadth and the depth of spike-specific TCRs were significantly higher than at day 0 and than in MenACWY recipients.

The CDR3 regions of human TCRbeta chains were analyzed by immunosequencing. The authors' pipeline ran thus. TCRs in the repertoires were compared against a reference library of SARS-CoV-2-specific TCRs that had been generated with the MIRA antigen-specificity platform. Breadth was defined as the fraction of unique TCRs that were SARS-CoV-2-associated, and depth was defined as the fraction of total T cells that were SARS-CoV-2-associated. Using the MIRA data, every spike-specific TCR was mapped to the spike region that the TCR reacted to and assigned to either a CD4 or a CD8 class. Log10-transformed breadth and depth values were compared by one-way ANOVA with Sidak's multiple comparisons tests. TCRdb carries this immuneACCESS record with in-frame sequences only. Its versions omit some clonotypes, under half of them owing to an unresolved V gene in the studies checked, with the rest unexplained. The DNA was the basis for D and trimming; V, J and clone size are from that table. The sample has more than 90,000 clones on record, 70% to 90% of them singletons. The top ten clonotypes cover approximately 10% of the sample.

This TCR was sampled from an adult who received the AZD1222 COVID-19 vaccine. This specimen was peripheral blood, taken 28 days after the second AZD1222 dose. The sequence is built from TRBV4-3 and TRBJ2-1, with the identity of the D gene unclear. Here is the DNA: TGCGCCAGCAGCCAAGATGGTCGGGTAAACTCCTACAATGAGCAGTTCTTC. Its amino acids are CASSQDGRVNSYNEQFF.